This passage covers 5 T cell receptor beta chains from one sample sequenced in a study of CXCR3-negative and CXCR3-positive naive CD8 T cells. TRB cDNA libraries were made by UMI-labeled 5' RACE. From its re-call of the 5' RACE reads, TCRdb lists each CDR3 protein once, without DNA. The sample includes about 40,000 distinct CDR3 sequences. The sequencing sample was made of memory CD8+ T cells from blood. These receptors were collected from a human donor in good health. Some clones in this sample may be carry-over from other donors' samples.

This clonotype is identified as medium-sized from frequency. The chain is built from TRBV20-1 and TRBJ1-2; the D gene TCRdb calls, TRBD1, cannot be checked with no DNA. Germline lookup yields CDR1 DFQATT and CDR2 SNEGSKA (reference sequence). This CDR3 region has 16 residues. The CDR3 here is CSARDLGGQGDIGYTF.

This chain uses TRBV29-1 with TRBJ1-3; the D call of TRBD1 rests on TCRdb alone, since no DNA is present to check it. Germline V gene sequence: CDR1 SQVTM, CDR2 ANQGSEA. The CDR3 runs 16 residues. This chain's CDR3 is CSVEMTGVSLGNTIYF.

The gene calls are TRBV7-6 and TRBJ2-7; TCRdb lists TRBD1, though no DNA is available to test this call. This CDR3 has 14 residues. Germline V gene lookup returns CDR1 SGHVS and CDR2 FNYEAQ. The CDR3 region is CASSPTGPLGEQYF.

The chain uses TRBV20-1 and TRBJ2-1. The CDR3 extends over 12 amino acids. Germline-derived CDR1 and CDR2 are DFQATT and SNEGSKA (reference sequence). The CDR3 here is CSARNPDNEQFF.

V and J are TRBV24-1 and TRBJ2-1; TCRdb's D call of TRBD1 is untestable without DNA. Germline loops: CDR1 KGHDR, CDR2 SFDVKD. The CDR3 totals 14 residues. This chain's CDR3 is CATSGDRLDNEQFF.